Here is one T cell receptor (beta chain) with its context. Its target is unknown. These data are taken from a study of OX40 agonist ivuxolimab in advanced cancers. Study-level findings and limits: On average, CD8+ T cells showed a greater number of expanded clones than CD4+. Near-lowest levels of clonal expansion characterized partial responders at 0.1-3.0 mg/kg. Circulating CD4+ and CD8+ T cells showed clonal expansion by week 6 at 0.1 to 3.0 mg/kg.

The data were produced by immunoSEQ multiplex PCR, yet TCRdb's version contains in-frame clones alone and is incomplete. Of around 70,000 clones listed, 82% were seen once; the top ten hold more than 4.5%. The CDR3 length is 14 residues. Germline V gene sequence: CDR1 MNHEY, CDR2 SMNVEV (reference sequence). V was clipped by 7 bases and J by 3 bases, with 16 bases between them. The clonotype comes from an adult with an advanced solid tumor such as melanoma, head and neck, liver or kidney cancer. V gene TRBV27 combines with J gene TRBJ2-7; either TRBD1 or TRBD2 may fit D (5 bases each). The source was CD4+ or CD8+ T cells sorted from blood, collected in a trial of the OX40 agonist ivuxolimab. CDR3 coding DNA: TGTGCCAGCAAATATGCTGGGGGACGCTACGAGCAGTACTTC. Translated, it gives CASKYAGGRYEQYF.